This T cell receptor beta chain was identified in a study of blood T cell repertoires in COVID-19. The overall study: Samples representing acute and convalescent COVID-19 were sourced from the United States, Italy and Spain. Sources were T cells, B-cell-depleted T cells, or PBMCs; the material itself was cDNA or gDNA.

Authors' methods: Amplification from reference gene primers served as the basis for estimated nucleated cell counts. Clones were sequenced by immunoSEQ multiplex PCR, and TCRdb holds only the in-frame ones, with some missing. V and J calls and clone size are as listed in that table; D and trimming were resolved from the DNA. The sample includes about 130,000 clones, about four fifths of them seen just once. The CDR3 runs to 17 residues. Germline CDR1 and CDR2: MNHEY and SMNVEV (reference sequence). V dropped 2 bases and J dropped 5 bases, with 18 bases sitting between them. The V gene is TRBV27, the J gene TRBJ1-4; D remains ambiguous. This receptor was obtained from a woman at least 80 years old with acute or convalescent COVID-19. Sequencing used peripheral blood. The CDR3 bases are TGTGCCAGCAGTTTAAACAGTTTCCCGGCCTTAAATGAAAAACTGTTTTTT. It encodes CASSLNSFPALNEKLFF.